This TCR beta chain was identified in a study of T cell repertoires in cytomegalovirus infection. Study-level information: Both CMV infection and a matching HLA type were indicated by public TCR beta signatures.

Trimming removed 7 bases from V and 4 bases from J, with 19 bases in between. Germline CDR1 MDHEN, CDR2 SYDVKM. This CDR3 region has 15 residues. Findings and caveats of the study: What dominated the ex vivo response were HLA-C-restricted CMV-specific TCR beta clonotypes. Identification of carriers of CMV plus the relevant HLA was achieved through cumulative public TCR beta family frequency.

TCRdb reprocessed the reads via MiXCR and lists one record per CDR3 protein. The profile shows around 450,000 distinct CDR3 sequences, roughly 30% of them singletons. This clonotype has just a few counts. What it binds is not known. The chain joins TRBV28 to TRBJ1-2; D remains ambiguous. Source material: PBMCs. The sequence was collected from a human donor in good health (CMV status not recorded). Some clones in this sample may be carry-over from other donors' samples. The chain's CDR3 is CASNILGPWSYGYTF. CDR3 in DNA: TGTGCCAGCAACATTTTGGGTCCATGGTCCTATGGCTACACCTTC.